A single sample gave rise to the 2 T cell receptor beta chains below, sequenced in a study of T cell responses to AZD1222 COVID-19 vaccine. Only in-frame clones appear in the TCRdb table, and some are missing; sequencing was by immunoSEQ multiplex PCR. Of fewer than 150,000 clones listed, approximately 90% are singletons. Sequenced here: peripheral blood, sampled on day 0 of AZD1222 vaccination. The receptors here all came from an adult in good health.

This chain uses TRBV19 with TRBJ2-1; 9 positions match TRBD1. The V segment lost 8 bases and the J segment 6 bases; nucleotides outside the gene matches: 14. This CDR3 contains 16 residues. Germline lookup yields CDR1 LNHDA and CDR2 SQIVND (reference sequence). The CDR3 protein is CASRREGTGSVNEQFF. CDR3 coding DNA: TGTGCCAGTCGTAGGGAGGGGACAGGGAGTGTCAATGAGCAGTTCTTC.

The chain recombines TRBV5-4 with TRBJ1-2; a possible D gene is TRBD1 (5 bases). V lost 6 bases and J lost 4, with 10 bases in between. Germline V gene data show CDR1 as SGHNT and CDR2 as YYREEE (reference sequence). The CDR3 length is 12 residues. The CDR3 coding sequence is TGTGCCAGCACCCGGAGGGGCTATGGCTACACCTTC. Its translation: CASTRRGYGYTF.